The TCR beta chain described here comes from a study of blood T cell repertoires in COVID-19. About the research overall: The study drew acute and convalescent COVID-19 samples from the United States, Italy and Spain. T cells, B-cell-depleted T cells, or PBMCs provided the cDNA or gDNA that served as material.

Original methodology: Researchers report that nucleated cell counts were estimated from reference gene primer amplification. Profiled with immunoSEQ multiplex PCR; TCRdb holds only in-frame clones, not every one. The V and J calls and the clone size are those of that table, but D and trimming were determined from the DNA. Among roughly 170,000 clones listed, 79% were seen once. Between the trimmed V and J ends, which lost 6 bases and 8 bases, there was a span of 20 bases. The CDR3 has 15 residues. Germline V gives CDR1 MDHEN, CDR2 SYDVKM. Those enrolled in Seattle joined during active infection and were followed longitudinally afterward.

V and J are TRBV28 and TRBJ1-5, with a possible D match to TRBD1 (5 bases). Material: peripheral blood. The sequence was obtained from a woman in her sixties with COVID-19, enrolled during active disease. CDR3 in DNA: TGTGCCAGCAGATGGGGTACGGGGGAGTCCAAGCCCCAGCATTTT. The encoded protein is CASRWGTGESKPQHF. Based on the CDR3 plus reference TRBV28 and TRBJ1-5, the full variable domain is DVKVTQSSRYLVKRTGEKVFLECVQDMDHENMFWYRQDPGLGLRLIYFSYDVKMKEKGDIPEGYSVSREKKERFSLILESASTNQTSMYLCASRWGTGESKPQHFGDGTRLSIL.